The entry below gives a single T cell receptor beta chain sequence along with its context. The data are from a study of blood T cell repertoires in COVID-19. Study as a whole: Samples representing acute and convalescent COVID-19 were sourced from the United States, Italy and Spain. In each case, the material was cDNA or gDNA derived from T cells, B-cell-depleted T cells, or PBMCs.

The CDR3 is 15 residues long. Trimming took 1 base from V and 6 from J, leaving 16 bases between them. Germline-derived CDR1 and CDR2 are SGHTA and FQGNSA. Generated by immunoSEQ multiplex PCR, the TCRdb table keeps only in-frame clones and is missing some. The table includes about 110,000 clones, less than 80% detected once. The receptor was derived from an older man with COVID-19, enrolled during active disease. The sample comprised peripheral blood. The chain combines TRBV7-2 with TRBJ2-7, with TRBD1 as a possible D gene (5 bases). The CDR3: CASSLGGRVGREQYF. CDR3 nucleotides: TGTGCCAGCAGCTTAGGAGGACGGGTGGGGCGCGAGCAGTACTTC.